This is a list of T cell receptor beta chains from one sample in a study of immune cell composition in non-small cell lung cancer. Only in-frame clones appear in the TCRdb table, and some are missing; sequencing was by immunoSEQ multiplex PCR. This sample has some 16,000 clones, with about three quarters found just once. The sample also formed part of further work on CD4 T cells in lung cancer.

Sequenced material: non-adjacent lung tissue. The receptors shown here come from a human donor with non-small cell lung cancer. CDR3s include the opening cysteine and the closing phenylalanine or tryptophan. The size entry is marked missing in some rows and otherwise reads once, few, many or a size class.

clone_size,j_call,v_call,cdr3_aa
few,TRBJ1-6,TRBV11-3,CASSLGGTGNSPLHF
once,TRBJ1-2,TRBV5-8,CASSEDRGSGYTF
-,TRBJ1-1,TRBV5-1,CASSLGVNTEAFF
-,TRBJ1-2,TRBV4-3,CASSPHSGETTGGYTF
-,TRBJ2-3,TRBV7-2,CASSLADTQYF
-,TRBJ1-4,TRBV7-8,CASSPGGTNEKLFF
-,TRBJ1-1,TRBV11-2,CASSLEGGLGTNTEAFF
few,TRBJ1-6,TRBV30,CAWSAGQDNSPLHF
-,TRBJ1-2,TRBV28,CASSPQGSGYTF
-,TRBJ1-3,TRBV30,CAWSASGVRRDTIYF
few,TRBJ1-5,TRBV19,CASSSRSSQPQHF
few,TRBJ2-1,TRBV2,CASSRDSSYNEQFF
-,TRBJ2-3,TRBV2,CASRRTSGNTDTQYF
-,TRBJ2-7,TRBV6-1,CASNTMDRAPFEQYF
once,TRBJ2-7,TRBV6-5,CASSAGTSYEQYF